This T cell receptor beta chain was sequenced during a study of blood T cell repertoires in COVID-19 (dated by TCRdb to 2019 to 2021). Concerning the study at large: The collaborator samples originated in the United States, Italy and Spain and spanned the acute and convalescent phases of COVID-19. The material from the prospective study consisted of cDNA or gDNA derived from T cells, B-cell-depleted T cells, or PBMCs. The dataset comprised deeply sampled blood TCRbeta repertoires from subjects exposed to, actively infected with, or recovered from COVID-19. The repertoires were released in a freely available public database meant as a resource for research on the immune response to SARS-CoV-2. The samples were drawn from the first 160 participants of the ongoing ImmuneRACE study and from under 1,500 subjects provided by 6 global collaborators. A de-identified subject ID, COVID-19 status, age in years and sex were almost always included in the sample metadata. Where HLA class I and class II types were available, the types were taken from metadata supplied by the sample provider, not from assay-based typing.

Whole blood was collected in K2EDTA tubes by collaborating institutions according to the institutions' own protocols. For TCRbeta analysis, collaborators shipped samples as frozen whole blood, isolated PBMCs, or DNA extracted from either of those sample types. With regard to this clone: Its antigen has not been determined. No base quality information exists; no much larger clone differs at one position.

TCRbeta CDR3 regions were amplified from genomic DNA using the immunoSEQ Assay, a bias-controlled multiplex PCR. From the authors' description of their analysis: The number of nucleated cells in each sample was estimated by amplification of reference gene primers within the assay. To quantify the absolute abundance of each unique TCRbeta CDR3 rearrangement, sequence reads were collapsed and filtered. For each sample, productive Simpson clonality was calculated as the square root of Simpson's diversity index over productive rearrangements. Sourced from immuneACCESS, this table was stored by TCRdb with only in-frame sequences that have V and J called. A share of the clones is absent; for the studies checked, an unresolved V gene accounts for under half, and the remainder has no known explanation. V, J and clone size were drawn from that table, and D and trimming were deduced from the DNA. This sample has approximately 23,000 clones in its table, and approximately 90% of those were observed once. Of the sample, approximately 5.8% falls within the top ten clones.

General findings and caveats noted by the study authors: The quantity of clinical and demographic metadata differed by source and by participant and was supplied without curation.

The receptor was derived from a woman aged 80 or older with active COVID-19. The specimen was peripheral blood.

The CDR3 region: CSASGDRGVYEQYF. The bases are TGCAGTGCTAGTGGGGACAGGGGAGTCTACGAGCAGTACTTC. The V gene is TRBV20-1 and the J gene is TRBJ2-7, with 10 junctional bases fitting TRBD1. The junction shows trimming of 3 bases on V and 3 bases on J, and the gene matches do not reach 5 bases of it. CDR1 and CDR2 were assigned from the germline V gene (reference sequence) as DFQATT and SNEGSKA. From its cysteine to its phenylalanine, the CDR3 spans 14 amino acids. Just CDR3 DNA is preserved here, 42 bases in frame from base 1.